Following are 3 T cell receptor beta chains from one sample sequenced in a study of T-cell memory formation after mild COVID-19. TCRdb reprocessed the 5' RACE reads with MiXCR, giving one entry per CDR3 protein. The table includes about half a million distinct CDR3 sequences, 18% detected once. Sequencing was done on a sample of PBMCs or a T cell subset sorted from them (not recorded which). The receptor set was obtained from an adult woman who had mild COVID-19 (a few samples of this study predate the infection). Cell type and time point are not known.

This chain links TRBV6-6 with TRBJ1-5; D remains unclear. The length of the CDR3 is 16 residues. Trimming shortened V by 1 base and J by 0 bases, and 10 bases separated the two germline ends. The germline V gene has CDR1 MNHNY and CDR2 SVGAGI (reference sequence). The DNA of the CDR3 is TGTGCCAGCAGTTACTTTCGGGGTAATAGCAATCAGCCCCAGCATTTT. This codes for CASSYFRGNSNQPQHF.

The sample holds a few counts of this clonotype. This sequence joins TRBV20-1 and TRBJ2-7; D is unclear. The CDR3 totals 12 residues. From germline, CDR1 is DFQATT and CDR2 SNEGSKA (reference sequence). Trimming removed 6 bases from V and 5 bases from J, with 14 bases in between. The CDR3 loop reads CSALSRRNEQYF. Here the CDR3 DNA reads TGCAGTGCCCTTAGTCGCAGGAACGAGCAGTACTTC.

The rearrangement uses TRBV9 and TRBJ2-1; D is possibly TRBD2 (5 bases). From germline, CDR1 is SGDLS and CDR2 YYNGEE. V gave up 1 base and J gave up 5 bases, with 13 bases separating them. The CDR3 is 15 amino acids. CDR3 DNA sequence: TGTGCCAGCAGCGTAAACCCCACCGGGGACAATGAGCAGTTCTTC. Protein product: CASSVNPTGDNEQFF.